This T cell receptor beta chain derives from a study of regulatory T cells in long-lasting Graves disease. Study summary: Persistence in Graves' disease required over 5 years of antithyroid drugs plus positive TSH receptor antibodies.

CDR3 regions were amplified by Arm-PCR using iRepertoire HTBI primers to build TCR beta libraries. TCRdb redid the calling of the multiplex PCR reads with MiXCR, one entry per CDR3 protein. The sample records over 350,000 distinct CDR3 sequences, less than 25% being singletons. The CDR3 consists of 12 residues. Germline lookup yields CDR1 DFQATT and CDR2 SNEGSKA (reference sequence). V was pared by 1 base and J by 11 bases, with 14 bases between. Sample time point: persistent/refractory GD, antithyroid drugs over 5 years with positive TRAb. With RNA extracted from PBMCs as input, the TCR library was made. One endocrinology department in Xi'an, China, was where patients came from.

This rearrangement joins TRBV20-1 to TRBJ1-1; D may be TRBD1 (5 bases). This specimen was peripheral blood mononuclear cells (PBMCs), taken when the disease was refractory, from a patient treated with antithyroid drugs. The source of this sequence is a female donor with Graves disease. The CDR3 bases are TGCAGTGCTAGAGTGACAGATCTCAGGGCTTTCTTT. It encodes CSARVTDLRAFF.